This paragraph covers one T cell receptor (beta chain) sequence. This entry belongs to a study of blood T cell repertoires in COVID-19. Here immunoSEQ multiplex PCR was the method, and the copy in TCRdb shows in-frame clones only, minus some. This table has about 250,000 clones, roughly 90% appearing once. The material sequenced was peripheral blood. This receptor was obtained from a young woman with acute or convalescent COVID-19.

The CDR3 protein is CASRGARGSYEQYF. For the CDR3, the DNA is TGTGCCAGCAGGGGGGCGAGGGGCTCCTACGAGCAGTACTTC. The rearrangement uses TRBV7-2 and TRBJ2-7, with D perhaps matching TRBD1 (6 bases). The V gene's germline CDR1 is SGHTA and CDR2 FQGNSA. V lost 6 bases to trimming and J lost 0 bases, with 12 bases between them. The CDR3 has 14 amino acids.